Described below is a single TCR beta chain sequence and its context. What it binds is not known. This specimen belongs to a study of cytomegalovirus exposure and HLA in healthy donors. Study-level results: Within the data, a cluster of highly shared sequence variants was likely a sequencing artifact. An Asian-associated ancestry cluster reportedly showed fewer N-insertions than the roughly 670-donor mean in a later analysis.

PCR primers comprised 60 Vbeta and 13 Jbeta primers. Clones were read by immunoSEQ multiplex PCR, and TCRdb kept only the in-frame ones, dropping some. This table has about 60,000 clones, 70% to 90% appearing once. Healthy bone marrow donors formed the donor group. This TCR derives from a male donor in good health and CMV-seronegative. The specimen was PBMCs.

CDR3 nucleotide sequence: TGTGCCAGTAGTGTCCAGATCTCTGGGGCCAACGTCCTGACTTTC. Translating it yields CASSVQISGANVLTF. The chain is built from TRBV19 and TRBJ2-6; D not resolved. Germline assignment: CDR1 LNHDA and CDR2 SQIVND (reference sequence). The CDR3 covers 15 residues. V was shortened by 5 bases and J by 0 bases, with 8 bases between the two germline ends. The complete variable domain, with remaining parts taken from reference TRBV19 and TRBJ2-6, reads DGGITQSPKYLFRKEGQNVTLSCEQNLNHDAMYWYRQDPGQGLRLIYYSQIVNDFQKGDIAEGYSVSREKKESFPLTVTSAQKNPTAFYLCASSVQISGANVLTFGAGSRLTVL.